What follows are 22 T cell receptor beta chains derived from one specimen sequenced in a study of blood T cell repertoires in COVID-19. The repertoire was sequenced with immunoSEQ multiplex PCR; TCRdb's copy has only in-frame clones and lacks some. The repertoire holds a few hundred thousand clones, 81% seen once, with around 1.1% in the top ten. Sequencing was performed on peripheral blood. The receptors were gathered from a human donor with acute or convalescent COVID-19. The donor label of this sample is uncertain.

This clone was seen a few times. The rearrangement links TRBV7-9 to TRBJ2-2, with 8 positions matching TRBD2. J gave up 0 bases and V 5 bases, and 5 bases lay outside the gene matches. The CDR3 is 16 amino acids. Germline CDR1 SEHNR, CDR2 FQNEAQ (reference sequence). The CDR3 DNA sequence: TGTGCCAGCAGCCCTAGCGGGTACACGAACACCGGGGAGCTGTTTTTT. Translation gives CASSPSGYTNTGELFF. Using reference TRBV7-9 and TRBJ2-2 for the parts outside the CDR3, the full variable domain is DTGVSQNPRHKITKRGQNVTFRCDPISEHNRLYWYRQTLGQGPEFLTYFQNEAQLEKSRLLSDRFSAERPKGSFSTLEIQRTEQGDSAMYLCASSPSGYTNTGELFFGEGSRLTVL.

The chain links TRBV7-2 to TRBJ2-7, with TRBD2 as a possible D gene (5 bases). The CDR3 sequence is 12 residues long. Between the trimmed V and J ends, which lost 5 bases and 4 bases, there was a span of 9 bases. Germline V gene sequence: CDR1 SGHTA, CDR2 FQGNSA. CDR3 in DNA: TGTGCCAGCAGCCGAACGGGGTACGAGCAGTACTTC. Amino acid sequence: CASSRTGYEQYF. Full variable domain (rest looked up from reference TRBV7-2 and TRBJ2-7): GAGVSQSPSNKVTEKGKDVELRCDPISGHTALYWYRQSLGQGLEFLIYFQGNSAPDKSGLPSDRFSAERTGGSVSTLTIQRTQQEDSAVYLCASSRTGYEQYFGPGTRLTVT.

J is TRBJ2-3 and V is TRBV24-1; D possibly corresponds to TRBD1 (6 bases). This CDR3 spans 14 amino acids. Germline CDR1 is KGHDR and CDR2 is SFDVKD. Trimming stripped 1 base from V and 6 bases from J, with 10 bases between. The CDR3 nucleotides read TGTGCCACCAGTGATTTACAGGGCGGGGATACGCAGTATTTT. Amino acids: CATSDLQGGDTQYF.

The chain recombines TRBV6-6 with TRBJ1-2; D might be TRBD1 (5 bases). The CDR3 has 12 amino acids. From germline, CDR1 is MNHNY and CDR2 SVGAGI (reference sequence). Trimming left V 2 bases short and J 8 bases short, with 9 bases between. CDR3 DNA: TGTGCCAGCAGTTACCCGGGGGGAGGCTACACCTTC. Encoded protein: CASSYPGGGYTF.

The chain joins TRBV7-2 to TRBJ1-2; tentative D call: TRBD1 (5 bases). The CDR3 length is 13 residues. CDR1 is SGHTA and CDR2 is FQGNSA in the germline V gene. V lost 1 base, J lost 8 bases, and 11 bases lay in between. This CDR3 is CASSLVQGGGYTF. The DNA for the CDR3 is TGTGCCAGCAGCTTAGTCCAGGGTGGAGGCTACACCTTC.

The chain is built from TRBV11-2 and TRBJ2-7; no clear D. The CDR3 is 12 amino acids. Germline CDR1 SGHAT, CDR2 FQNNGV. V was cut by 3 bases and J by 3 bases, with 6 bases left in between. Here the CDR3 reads CASSFSNYEQYF. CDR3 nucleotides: TGTGCCAGCAGCTTTTCCAACTACGAGCAGTACTTC.

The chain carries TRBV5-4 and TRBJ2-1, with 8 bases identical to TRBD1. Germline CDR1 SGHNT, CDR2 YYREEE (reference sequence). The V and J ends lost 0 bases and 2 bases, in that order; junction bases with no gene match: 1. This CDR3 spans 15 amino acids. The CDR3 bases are TGTGCCAGCAGCTTGGGGACAGGGCCCTACAATGAGCAGTTCTTC. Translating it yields CASSLGTGPYNEQFF.

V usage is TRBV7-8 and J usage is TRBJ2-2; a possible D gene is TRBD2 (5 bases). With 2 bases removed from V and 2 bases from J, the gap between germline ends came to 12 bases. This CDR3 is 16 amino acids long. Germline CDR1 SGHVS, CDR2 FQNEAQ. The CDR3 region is CASSLNEGPNTGELFF. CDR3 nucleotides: TGTGCCAGCAGCTTAAACGAGGGTCCCAACACCGGGGAGCTGTTTTTT. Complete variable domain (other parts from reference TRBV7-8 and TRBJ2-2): GAGVSQSPRYKVAKRGQDVALRCDPISGHVSLFWYQQALGQGPEFLTYFQNEAQLDKSGLPSDRFFAERPEGSVSTLKIQRTQQEDSAVYLCASSLNEGPNTGELFFGEGSRLTVL.

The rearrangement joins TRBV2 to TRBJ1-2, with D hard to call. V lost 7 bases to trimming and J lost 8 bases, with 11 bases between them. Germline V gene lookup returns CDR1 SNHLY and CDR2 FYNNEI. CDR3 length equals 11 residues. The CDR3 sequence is CASTLAFGYTF. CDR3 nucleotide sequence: TGTGCCAGCACCTTGGCTTTCGGCTACACCTTC.

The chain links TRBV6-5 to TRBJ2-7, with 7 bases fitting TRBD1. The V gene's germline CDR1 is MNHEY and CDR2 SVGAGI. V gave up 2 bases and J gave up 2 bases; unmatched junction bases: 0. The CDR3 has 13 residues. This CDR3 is CASSYDRAYEQYF. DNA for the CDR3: TGTGCCAGCAGTTACGACAGGGCCTACGAGCAGTACTTC.

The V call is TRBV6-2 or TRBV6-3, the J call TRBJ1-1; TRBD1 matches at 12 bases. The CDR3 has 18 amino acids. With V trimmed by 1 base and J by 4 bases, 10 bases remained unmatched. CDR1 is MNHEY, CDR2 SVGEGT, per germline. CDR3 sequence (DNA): TGTGCCAGCAGTTACTTCGGGACAGGGGGCCTGTCGGGCACTGAAGCTTTCTTT. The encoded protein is CASSYFGTGGLSGTEAFF.

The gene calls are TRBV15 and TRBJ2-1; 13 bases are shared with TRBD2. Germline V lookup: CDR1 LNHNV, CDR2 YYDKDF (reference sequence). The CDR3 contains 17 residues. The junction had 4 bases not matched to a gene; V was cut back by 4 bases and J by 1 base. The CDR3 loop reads CATSTWTSGRSYNEQFF. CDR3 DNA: TGTGCCACCAGCACCTGGACTAGCGGGAGATCCTACAATGAGCAGTTCTTC.

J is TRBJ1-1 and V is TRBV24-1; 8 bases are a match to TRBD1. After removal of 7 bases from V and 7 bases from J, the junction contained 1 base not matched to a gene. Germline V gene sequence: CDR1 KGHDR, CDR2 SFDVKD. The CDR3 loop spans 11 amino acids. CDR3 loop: CATRQGVEAFF. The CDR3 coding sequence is TGTGCCACCAGACAGGGGGTTGAAGCTTTCTTT.

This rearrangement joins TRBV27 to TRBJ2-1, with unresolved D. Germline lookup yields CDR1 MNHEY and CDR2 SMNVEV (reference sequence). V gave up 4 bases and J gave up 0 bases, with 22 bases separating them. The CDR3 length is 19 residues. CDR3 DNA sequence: TGTGCCAGCAGTTCTTCCCCAAAGCCCCGCTCGAGCTCCTACAATGAGCAGTTCTTC. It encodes CASSSSPKPRSSSYNEQFF.

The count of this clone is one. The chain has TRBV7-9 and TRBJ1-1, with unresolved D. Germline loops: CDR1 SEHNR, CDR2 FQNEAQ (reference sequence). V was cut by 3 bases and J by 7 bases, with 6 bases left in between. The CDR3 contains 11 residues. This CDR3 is CASSFFSEAFF. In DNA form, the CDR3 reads TGTGCCAGCAGCTTTTTCAGTGAAGCTTTCTTT.

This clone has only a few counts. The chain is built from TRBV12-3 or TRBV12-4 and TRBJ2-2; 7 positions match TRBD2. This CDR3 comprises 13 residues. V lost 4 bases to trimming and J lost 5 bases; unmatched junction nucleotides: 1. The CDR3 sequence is CASSWEGTGELFF. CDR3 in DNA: TGTGCCAGCAGTTGGGAGGGGACCGGGGAGCTGTTTTTT.

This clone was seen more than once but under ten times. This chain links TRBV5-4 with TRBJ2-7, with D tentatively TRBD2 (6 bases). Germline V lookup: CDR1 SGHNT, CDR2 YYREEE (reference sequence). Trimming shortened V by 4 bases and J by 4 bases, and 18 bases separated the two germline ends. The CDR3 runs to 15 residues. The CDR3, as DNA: TGTGCCAGCAGCGGGGGGACCGATTCCGTATACGAGCAGTACTTC. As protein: CASSGGTDSVYEQYF.

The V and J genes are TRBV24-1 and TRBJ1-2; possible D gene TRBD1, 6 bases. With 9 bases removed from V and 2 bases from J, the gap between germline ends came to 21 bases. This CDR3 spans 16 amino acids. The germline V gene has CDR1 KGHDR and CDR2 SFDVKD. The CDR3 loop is CATSNGGAGPNYGYTF. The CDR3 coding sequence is TGTGCCACCTCCAACGGGGGGGCAGGGCCGAACTATGGCTACACCTTC.

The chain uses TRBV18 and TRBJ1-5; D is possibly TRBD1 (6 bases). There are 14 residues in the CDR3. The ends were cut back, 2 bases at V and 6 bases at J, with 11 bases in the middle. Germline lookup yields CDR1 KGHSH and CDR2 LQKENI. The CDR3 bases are TGTGCCAGCTCACCATACAGGGATGGTCAGCCCCAGCATTTT. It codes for CASSPYRDGQPQHF.

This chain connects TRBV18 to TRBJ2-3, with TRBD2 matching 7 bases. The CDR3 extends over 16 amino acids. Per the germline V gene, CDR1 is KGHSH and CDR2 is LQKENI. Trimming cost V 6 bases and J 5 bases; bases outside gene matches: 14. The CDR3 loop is CASSPVVGGRRDTQYF. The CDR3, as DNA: TGTGCCAGCTCCCCTGTAGTCGGCGGGAGACGAGATACGCAGTATTTT.

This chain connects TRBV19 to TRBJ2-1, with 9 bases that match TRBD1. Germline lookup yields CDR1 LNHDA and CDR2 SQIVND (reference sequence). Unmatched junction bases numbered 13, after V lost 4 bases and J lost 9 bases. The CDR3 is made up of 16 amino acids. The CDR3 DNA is TGTGCCAGTAGTACGCGGCGAGGACAGGGGTGGGGTGAGCAGTTCTTC. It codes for CASSTRRGQGWGEQFF.

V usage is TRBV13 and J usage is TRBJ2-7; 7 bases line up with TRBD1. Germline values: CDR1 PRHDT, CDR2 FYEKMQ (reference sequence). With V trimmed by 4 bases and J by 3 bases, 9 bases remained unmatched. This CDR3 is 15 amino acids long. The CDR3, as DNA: TGTGCCAGCAGCTCGCTCCGGGACAGATACTACGAGCAGTACTTC. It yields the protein CASSSLRDRYYEQYF.